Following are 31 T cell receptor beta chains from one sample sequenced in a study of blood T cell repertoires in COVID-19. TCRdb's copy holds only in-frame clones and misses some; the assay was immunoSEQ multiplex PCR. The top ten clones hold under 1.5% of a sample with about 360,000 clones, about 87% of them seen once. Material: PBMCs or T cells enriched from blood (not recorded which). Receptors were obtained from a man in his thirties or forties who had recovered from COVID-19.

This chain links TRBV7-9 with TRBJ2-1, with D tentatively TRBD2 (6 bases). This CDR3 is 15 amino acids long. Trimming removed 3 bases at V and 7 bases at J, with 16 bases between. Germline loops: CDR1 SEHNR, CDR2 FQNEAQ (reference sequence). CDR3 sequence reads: CASSFMGRGENEQFF. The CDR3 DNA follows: TGTGCCAGCAGCTTTATGGGGCGCGGGGAAAATGAGCAGTTCTTC.

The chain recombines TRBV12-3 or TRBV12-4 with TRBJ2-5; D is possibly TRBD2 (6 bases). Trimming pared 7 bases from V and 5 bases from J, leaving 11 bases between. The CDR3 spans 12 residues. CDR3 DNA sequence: TGTGCCAGCACTCATGGGGGGGAGACCCAGTACTTC. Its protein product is CASTHGGETQYF.

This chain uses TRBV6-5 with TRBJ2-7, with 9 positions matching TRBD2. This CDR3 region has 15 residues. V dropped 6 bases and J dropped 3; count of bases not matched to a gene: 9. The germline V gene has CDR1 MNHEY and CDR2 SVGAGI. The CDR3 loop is CASRSLGGGDYEQYF. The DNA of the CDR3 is TGTGCCAGCAGATCCTTGGGCGGGGGGGACTACGAGCAGTACTTC.

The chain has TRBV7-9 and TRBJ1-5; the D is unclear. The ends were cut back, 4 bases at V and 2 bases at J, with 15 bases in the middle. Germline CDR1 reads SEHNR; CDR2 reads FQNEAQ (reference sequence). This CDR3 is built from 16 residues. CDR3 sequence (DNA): TGTGCCAGCAGCTACGGATCAACAGTAGGCAATCAGCCCCAGCATTTT. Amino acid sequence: CASSYGSTVGNQPQHF.

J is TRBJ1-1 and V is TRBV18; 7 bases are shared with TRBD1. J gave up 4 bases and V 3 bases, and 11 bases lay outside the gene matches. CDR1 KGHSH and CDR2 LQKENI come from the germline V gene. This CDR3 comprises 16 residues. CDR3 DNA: TGTGCCAGCTCACCTCCTATCCGGGCAGGGGGCACTGAAGCTTTCTTT. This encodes CASSPPIRAGGTEAFF.

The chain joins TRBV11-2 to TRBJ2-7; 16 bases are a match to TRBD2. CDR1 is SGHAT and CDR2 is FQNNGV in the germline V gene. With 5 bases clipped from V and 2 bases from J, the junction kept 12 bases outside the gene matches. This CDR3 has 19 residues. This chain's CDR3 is CASSPRGGLAGGPTYEQYF. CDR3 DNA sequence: TGTGCCAGCAGCCCCCGGGGGGGACTAGCGGGGGGGCCGACCTACGAGCAGTACTTC.

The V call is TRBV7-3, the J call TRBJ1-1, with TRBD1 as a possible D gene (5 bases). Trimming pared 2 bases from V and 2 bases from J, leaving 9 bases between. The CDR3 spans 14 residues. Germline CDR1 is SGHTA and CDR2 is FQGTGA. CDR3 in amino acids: CASSLGATNTEAFF. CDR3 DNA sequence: TGTGCCAGCAGCTTAGGGGCGACCAACACTGAAGCTTTCTTT.

CDR3 protein: CASSLDSYSNQPQHF. The CDR3 DNA follows: TGCGCCAGCAGCCTAGACAGTTATAGCAATCAGCCCCAGCATTTT. This rearrangement joins TRBV5-1 to TRBJ1-5; D might be TRBD1 (5 bases). Germline V gives CDR1 SGHRS, CDR2 YFSETQ. V was pared by 4 bases and J by 0 bases, with 11 bases between. This CDR3 has 15 residues.

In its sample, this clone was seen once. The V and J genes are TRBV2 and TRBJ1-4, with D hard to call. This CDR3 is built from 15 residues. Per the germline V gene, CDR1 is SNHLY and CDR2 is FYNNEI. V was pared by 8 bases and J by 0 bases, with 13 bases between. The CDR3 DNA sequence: TGTGCCAGCGTGCCCGATCGGGCAACTAATGAAAAACTGTTTTTT. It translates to CASVPDRATNEKLFF. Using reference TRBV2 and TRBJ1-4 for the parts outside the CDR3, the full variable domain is EPEVTQTPSHQVTQMGQEVILRCVPISNHLYFYWYRQILGQKVEFLVSFYNNEISEKSEIFDDQFSVERPDGSNFTLKIRSTKLEDSAMYFCASVPDRATNEKLFFGSGTQLSVL.

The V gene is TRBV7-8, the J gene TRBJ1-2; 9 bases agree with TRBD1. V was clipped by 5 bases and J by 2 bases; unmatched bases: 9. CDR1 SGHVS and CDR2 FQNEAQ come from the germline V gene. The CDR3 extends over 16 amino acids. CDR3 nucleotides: TGTGCCAGCAGCCAAGGGGGACAGGGTCTGAACTATGGCTACACCTTC. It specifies CASSQGGQGLNYGYTF.

The CDR3 sequence: CAWSHRQATNYGYTF. CDR3 nucleotides: TGTGCCTGGAGTCATAGGCAGGCGACAAACTATGGCTACACCTTC. The chain has TRBV30 and TRBJ1-2; D gene unclear. The V gene lost 2 bases and the J gene lost 2 bases, with 15 bases spanning the gap. The CDR3 extends over 15 amino acids. Germline values: CDR1 GTSNPN, CDR2 SVGIG (reference sequence). The whole variable domain, remainder taken from reference TRBV30 and TRBJ1-2, is SQTIHQWPATLVQPVGSPLSLECTVEGTSNPNLYWYRQAAGRGLQLLFYSVGIGQISSEVPQNLSASRPQDRQFILSSKKLLLSDSGFYLCAWSHRQATNYGYTFGSGTRLTVV.

The CDR3 DNA reads as TGTGCCAGTAGTTCTCGGTTATCGAGCTCCTACGAGCAGTACTTC. It codes for CASSSRLSSSYEQYF. V and J are TRBV19 and TRBJ2-7; no clear D gene. CDR1 LNHDA and CDR2 SQIVND come from the germline V gene (reference sequence). Trimming took 5 bases from V and 0 from J, leaving 14 bases between them. This CDR3 is 15 amino acids long.

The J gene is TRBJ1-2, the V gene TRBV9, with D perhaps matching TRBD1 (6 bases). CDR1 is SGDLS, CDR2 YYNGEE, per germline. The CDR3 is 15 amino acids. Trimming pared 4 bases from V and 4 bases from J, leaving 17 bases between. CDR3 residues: CASSRDINVAYGYTF. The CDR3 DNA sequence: TGTGCCAGCAGCCGGGACATTAACGTGGCCTATGGCTACACCTTC.

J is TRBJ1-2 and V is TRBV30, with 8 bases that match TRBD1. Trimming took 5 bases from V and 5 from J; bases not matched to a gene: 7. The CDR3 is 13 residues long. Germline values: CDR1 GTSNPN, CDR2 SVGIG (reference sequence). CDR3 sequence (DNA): TGTGCCTGGGGGACAGGTATTTTATATGGCTACACCTTC. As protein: CAWGTGILYGYTF.

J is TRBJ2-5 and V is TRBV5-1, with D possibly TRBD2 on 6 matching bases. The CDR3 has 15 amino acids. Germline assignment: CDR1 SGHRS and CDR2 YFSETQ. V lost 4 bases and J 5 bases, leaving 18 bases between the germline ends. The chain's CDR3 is CASSQTAGLLETQYF. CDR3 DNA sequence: TGCGCCAGCAGCCAAACCGCGGGGTTGTTGGAGACCCAGTACTTC.

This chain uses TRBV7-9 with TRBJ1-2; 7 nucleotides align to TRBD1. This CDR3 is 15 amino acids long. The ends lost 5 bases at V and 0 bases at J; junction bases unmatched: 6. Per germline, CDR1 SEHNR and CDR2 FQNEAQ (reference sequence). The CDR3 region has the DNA TGTGCCAGCAGCACCCGGGACAGTTCTAACTATGGCTACACCTTC. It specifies CASSTRDSSNYGYTF.

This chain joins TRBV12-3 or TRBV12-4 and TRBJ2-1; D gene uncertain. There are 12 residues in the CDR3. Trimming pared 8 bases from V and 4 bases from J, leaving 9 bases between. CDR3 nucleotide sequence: TGTGCCAGCCATTCCGGTTACAATGAGCAGTTCTTC. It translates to CASHSGYNEQFF.

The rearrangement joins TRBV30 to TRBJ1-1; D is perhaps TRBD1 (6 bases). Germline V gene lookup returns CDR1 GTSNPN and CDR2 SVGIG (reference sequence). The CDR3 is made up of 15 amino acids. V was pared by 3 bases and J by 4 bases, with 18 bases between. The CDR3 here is CAWSPRMGAGTEAFF. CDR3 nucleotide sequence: TGTGCCTGGAGCCCCAGAATGGGGGCAGGCACTGAAGCTTTCTTT. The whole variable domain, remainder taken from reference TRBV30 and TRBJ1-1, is SQTIHQWPATLVQPVGSPLSLECTVEGTSNPNLYWYRQAAGRGLQLLFYSVGIGQISSEVPQNLSASRPQDRQFILSSKKLLLSDSGFYLCAWSPRMGAGTEAFFGQGTRLTVV.

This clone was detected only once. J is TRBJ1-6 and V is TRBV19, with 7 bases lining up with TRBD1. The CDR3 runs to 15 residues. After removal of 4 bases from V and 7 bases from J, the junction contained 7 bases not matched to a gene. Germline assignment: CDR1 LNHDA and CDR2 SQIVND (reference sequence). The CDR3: CASSTATGTNSPLHF. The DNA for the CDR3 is TGTGCCAGTAGTACTGCGACAGGGACAAATTCACCCCTCCACTTT.

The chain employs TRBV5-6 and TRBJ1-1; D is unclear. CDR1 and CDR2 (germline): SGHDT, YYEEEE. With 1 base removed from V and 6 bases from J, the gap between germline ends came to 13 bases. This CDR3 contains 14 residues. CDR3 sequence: CASSLLGDFAEAFF. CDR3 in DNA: TGTGCCAGCAGCTTGCTAGGTGACTTCGCTGAAGCTTTCTTT.

This CDR3 is CAISEPPLISHNEQFF. The CDR3 DNA reads as TGTGCCATCAGTGAGCCCCCCCTAATTTCCCACAATGAGCAGTTCTTC. This chain connects TRBV10-3 to TRBJ2-1; D ambiguous. The V gene lost 2 bases and the J gene lost 5 bases, with 16 bases spanning the gap. The CDR3 totals 16 residues. Per germline, CDR1 ENHRY and CDR2 SYGVKD.

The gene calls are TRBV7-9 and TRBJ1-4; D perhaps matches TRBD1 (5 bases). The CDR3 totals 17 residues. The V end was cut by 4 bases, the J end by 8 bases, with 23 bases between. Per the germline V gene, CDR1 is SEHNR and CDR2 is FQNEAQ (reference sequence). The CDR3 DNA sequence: TGTGCCAGCAGCTCTGAGGACATAATGGTTGATGGGGAAAAACTGTTTTTT. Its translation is CASSSEDIMVDGEKLFF.

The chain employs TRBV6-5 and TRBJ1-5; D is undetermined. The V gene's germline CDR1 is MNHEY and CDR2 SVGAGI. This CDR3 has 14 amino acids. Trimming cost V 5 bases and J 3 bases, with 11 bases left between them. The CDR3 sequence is CASSTGFDNQPQHF. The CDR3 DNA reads TGTGCCAGCAGTACGGGATTCGACAATCAGCCCCAGCATTTT.

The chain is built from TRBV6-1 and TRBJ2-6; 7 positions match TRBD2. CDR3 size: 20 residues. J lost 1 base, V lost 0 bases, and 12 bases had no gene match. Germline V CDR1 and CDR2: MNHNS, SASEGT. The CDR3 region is CASSEATGRRVGSGANVLTF. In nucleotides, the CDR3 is TGTGCCAGCAGTGAAGCGACCGGGAGGCGGGTAGGGTCTGGGGCCAACGTCCTGACTTTC.

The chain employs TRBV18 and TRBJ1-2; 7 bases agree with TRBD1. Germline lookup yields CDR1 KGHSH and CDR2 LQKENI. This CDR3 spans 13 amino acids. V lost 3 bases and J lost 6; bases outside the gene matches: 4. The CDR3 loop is CASSPQGENGYTF. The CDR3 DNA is TGTGCCAGCTCACCTCAGGGGGAGAATGGCTACACCTTC.

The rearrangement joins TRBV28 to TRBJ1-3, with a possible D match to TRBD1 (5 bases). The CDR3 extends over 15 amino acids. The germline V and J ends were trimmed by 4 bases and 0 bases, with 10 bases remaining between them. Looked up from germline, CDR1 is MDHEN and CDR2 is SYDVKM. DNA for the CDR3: TGTGCCAGCAGTTCGACAGACTTCTCTGGAAACACCATATATTTT. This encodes CASSSTDFSGNTIYF.

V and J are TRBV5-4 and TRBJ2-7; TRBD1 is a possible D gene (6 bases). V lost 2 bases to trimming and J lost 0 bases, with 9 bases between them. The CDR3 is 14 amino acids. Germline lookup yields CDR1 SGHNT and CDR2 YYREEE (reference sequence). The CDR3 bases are TGTGCCAGCAGCTTTGACAGGTTCTCCTACGAGCAGTACTTC. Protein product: CASSFDRFSYEQYF. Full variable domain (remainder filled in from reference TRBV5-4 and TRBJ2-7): ETGVTQSPTHLIKTRGQQVTLRCSSQSGHNTVSWYQQALGQGPQFIFQYYREEENGRGNFPPRFSGLQFPNYSSELNVNALELDDSALYLCASSFDRFSYEQYFGPGTRLTVT.

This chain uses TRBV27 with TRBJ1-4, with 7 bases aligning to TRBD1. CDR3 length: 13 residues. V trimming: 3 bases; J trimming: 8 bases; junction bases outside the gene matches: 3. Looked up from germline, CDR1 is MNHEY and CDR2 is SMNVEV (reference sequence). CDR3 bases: TGTGCCAGCAGTTTGGGACAGAGCGAAAAACTGTTTTTT. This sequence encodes CASSLGQSEKLFF.

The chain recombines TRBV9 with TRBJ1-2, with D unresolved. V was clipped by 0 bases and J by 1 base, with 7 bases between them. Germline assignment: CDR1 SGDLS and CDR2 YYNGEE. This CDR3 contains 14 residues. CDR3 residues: CASSVGGYNYGYTF. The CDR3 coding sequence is TGTGCCAGCAGCGTAGGAGGCTATAACTATGGCTACACCTTC.

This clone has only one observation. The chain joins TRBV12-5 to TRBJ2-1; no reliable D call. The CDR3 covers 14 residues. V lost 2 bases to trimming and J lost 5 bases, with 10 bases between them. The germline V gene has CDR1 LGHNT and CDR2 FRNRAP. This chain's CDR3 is CASGLTYTHNEQFF. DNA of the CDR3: TGTGCTAGTGGTTTGACGTACACCCACAATGAGCAGTTCTTC.

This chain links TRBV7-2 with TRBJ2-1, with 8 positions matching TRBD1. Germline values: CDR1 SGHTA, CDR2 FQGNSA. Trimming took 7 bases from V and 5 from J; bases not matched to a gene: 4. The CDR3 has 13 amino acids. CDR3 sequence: CASKGQENNEQFF. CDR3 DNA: TGTGCCAGCAAGGGACAGGAGAACAATGAGCAGTTCTTC.